A single sample gave rise to the 10 T cell receptor beta chains below, sequenced in a study of early T cells in non-severe SARS-CoV-2 infection. TCRdb re-derived calls from the 5' RACE reads in MiXCR, one entry per CDR3 protein. The sample has 95,000 to 100,000 distinct CDR3 sequences, about 13% seen once. The material sequenced was whole blood. These receptors were collected from an adult who was a healthcare worker with PCR-confirmed SARS-CoV-2 infection or an uninfected control (not recorded which).

This clonotype came up many times. The J gene is TRBJ1-2, the V gene TRBV6-5; a possible D gene is TRBD1 (6 bases). The CDR3 runs 17 residues. Germline loops: CDR1 MNHEY, CDR2 SVGAGI. The V gene lost 7 bases and the J gene lost 1 base, with 22 bases spanning the gap. The CDR3 nucleotides are TGTGCCAGCATGCGGTACGGGGGCGCGGGTTTTAACTATGGCTACACCTTC. Protein: CASMRYGGAGFNYGYTF.

This clonotype appeared a single time. Given a much more abundant clone one base away, this may be a read error. This chain joins TRBV10-3 and TRBJ2-7; 9 nucleotides line up with TRBD1. This CDR3 is 14 amino acids long. V lost 4 bases and J lost 3; bases outside the gene matches: 4. The V gene's germline CDR1 is ENHRY and CDR2 SYGVKD. The CDR3 DNA follows: TGTGCCATCAGTGGGGGGACAGGGATCTACGAGCAGTACTTC. Its translation is CAISGGTGIYEQYF.

This clonotype appeared a few times. The rearrangement links TRBV20-1 to TRBJ2-5; no definite D call. The CDR3 length is 12 residues. Trimming removed 2 bases at V and 3 bases at J, with 7 bases between. Germline V gene data show CDR1 as DFQATT and CDR2 as SNEGSKA (reference sequence). CDR3 region: CSARTQEETQYF. The CDR3 DNA is TGCAGTGCTAGAACTCAAGAAGAGACCCAGTACTTC.

V is TRBV4-3 and J is TRBJ2-2, with 8 bases aligning to TRBD1. The ends lost 1 base at V and 4 bases at J; junction bases unmatched: 2. The germline V gene has CDR1 LGHNA and CDR2 YSLEER. CDR3 length equals 15 residues. The CDR3 nucleotides are TGCGCCAGCAGCCAAGGGGACAGGTCCACCGGGGAGCTGTTTTTT. It encodes CASSQGDRSTGELFF.

The rearrangement joins TRBV3-1 to TRBJ1-1; possible D gene TRBD1, 5 bases. Germline V lookup: CDR1 LGHDT, CDR2 YNNKEL (reference sequence). CDR3 length equals 12 residues. Trimming took off 3 bases at V and 8 bases at J, with 10 bases between the two ends. CDR3 protein: CASSHGGVEAFF. The CDR3 DNA follows: TGTGCCAGCAGCCACGGGGGGGTGGAAGCTTTCTTT.

This clonotype showed up just a few times. J is TRBJ1-1 and V is TRBV28, with D maybe TRBD1 (5 bases). Deletions cut 10 bases from V and 3 bases from J, with 18 bases between. The germline gives CDR1 MDHEN, CDR2 SYDVKM. This CDR3 region has 14 residues. The CDR3 bases are TGTGCCACCTCCTGGGGGGACGGATACACTGAAGCTTTCTTT. It specifies CATSWGDGYTEAFF.

This clonotype has a count of ten or more. V gene TRBV9 combines with J gene TRBJ2-3; TRBD1 might be the D (6 bases). The length of the CDR3 is 15 residues. Deletions cut 3 bases from V and 10 bases from J, with 21 bases between. Per germline, CDR1 SGDLS and CDR2 YYNGEE. The CDR3 is CASSDRAQGSSAQYF. As DNA, the CDR3 is TGTGCCAGCAGCGACCGGGCACAGGGAAGTTCGGCGCAGTATTTT.

This clonotype appeared many times. CDR3: CASSFPRWGNQPQHF. CDR3 in DNA: TGTGCCAGCAGTTTTCCTCGGTGGGGCAATCAGCCCCAGCATTTT. The V and J genes are TRBV28 and TRBJ1-5; no clear D. The CDR3 spans 15 residues. The V gene lost 3 bases and the J gene lost 2 bases, with 11 bases spanning the gap. Germline CDR1 reads MDHEN; CDR2 reads SYDVKM.

V is TRBV18 and J is TRBJ1-5, with a tentative D call TRBD1 (5 bases). CDR1 is KGHSH and CDR2 is LQKENI in the germline V gene. V was cut by 2 bases and J by 5 bases, with 13 bases left in between. This CDR3 is 15 amino acids long. The CDR3 DNA follows: TGTGCCAGCTCACCAGGGGGGGGAAAAGATCAGCCCCAGCATTTT. Its protein product is CASSPGGGKDQPQHF.

The chain employs TRBV29-1 and TRBJ2-7; D gene unclear. The CDR3 is 11 residues long. V lost 4 bases and J 3 bases, leaving 7 bases between the germline ends. Germline assignment: CDR1 SQVTM and CDR2 ANQGSEA. CDR3 loop: CSVVDDYEQYF. The CDR3 DNA reads TGCAGCGTTGTGGATGACTACGAGCAGTACTTC.